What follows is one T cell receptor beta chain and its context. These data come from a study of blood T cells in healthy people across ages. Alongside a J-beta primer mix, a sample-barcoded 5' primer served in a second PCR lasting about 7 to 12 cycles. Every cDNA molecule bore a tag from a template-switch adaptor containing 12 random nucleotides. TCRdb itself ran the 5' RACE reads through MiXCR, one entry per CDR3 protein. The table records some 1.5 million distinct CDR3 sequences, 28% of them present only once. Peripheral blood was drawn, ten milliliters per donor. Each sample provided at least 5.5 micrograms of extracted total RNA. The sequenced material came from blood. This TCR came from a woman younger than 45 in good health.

In DNA form, the CDR3 reads TGCAGTGCTAGCTGGGGACTAGCGGGGGGGCGGCTCCCCAATGAGCAGTACTTC. It encodes CSASWGLAGGRLPNEQYF. The chain uses TRBV20-1 and TRBJ2-4, with 16 bases identical to TRBD2. Trimming removed 3 bases from V and 13 bases from J; junction bases left unmatched: 18. CDR3 length equals 18 residues. CDR1 and CDR2 from the germline V gene are DFQATT and SNEGSKA (reference sequence).